Each of the 12 T cell receptor beta chains below was sequenced from the same sample in a study of PD-L1 blockade in urothelial cancer. Time point here: peripheral blood 6 weeks after treatment start. The table came from immunoSEQ multiplex PCR; TCRdb's copy has only in-frame clones and leaves some out. This table has approximately 38,000 clones, approximately 86% appearing once. The starting material was PBMCs, obtained around atezolizumab (anti-PD-L1) treatment. These receptor sequences come from a man between 60 and 70 years old with urothelial cancer.

The chain carries TRBV4-1 and TRBJ2-7, with D possibly matching TRBD2 (8 bases). V lost 4 bases and J 2 bases, leaving 12 bases between the germline ends. CDR3 length equals 14 residues. Looked up from germline, CDR1 is MGHRA and CDR2 is YSYEKL. In nucleotides, the CDR3 is TGCGCCAGCAGCCCGGGGGGGACAGCCTACGAGCAGTACTTC. Translated: CASSPGGTAYEQYF.

In this sample, this clone turned up once. The chain is built from TRBV7-9 and TRBJ1-1; TRBD1 might be the D (6 bases). Trimming pared 8 bases from V and 4 bases from J, leaving 11 bases between. CDR3 length: 12 amino acids. The V gene's germline CDR1 is SEHNR and CDR2 FQNEAQ (reference sequence). The chain's CDR3 is CASGGQFTEAFF. The DNA of the CDR3 is TGTGCCAGCGGCGGACAGTTCACTGAAGCTTTCTTT.

The rearrangement joins TRBV19 to TRBJ1-2; 8 bases are a match to TRBD1. There are 17 residues in the CDR3. The ends lost 1 base at V and 0 bases at J; junction bases unmatched: 7. From germline, CDR1 is LNHDA and CDR2 SQIVND (reference sequence). The CDR3 DNA reads as TGTGCCAGTAGTATAGGGACAGGGACTAAAGCTAACTATGGCTACACCTTC. Amino acids: CASSIGTGTKANYGYTF.

The chain is built from TRBV7-6 and TRBJ1-6; D may be TRBD1 (5 bases). This CDR3 has 14 residues. The V end was cut by 5 bases, the J end by 10 bases, with 15 bases between. The germline V gene has CDR1 SGHVS and CDR2 FNYEAQ. As DNA, the CDR3 is TGTGCCAGCAGCCTAGGACACAGTTACTCACCCCTCCACTTT. Translated, it gives CASSLGHSYSPLHF. Based on the CDR3 plus reference TRBV7-6 and TRBJ1-6, the full variable domain is GAGVSQSPRYKVTKRGQDVALRCDPISGHVSLYWYRQALGQGPEFLTYFNYEAQQDKSGLPNDRFSAERPEGSISTLTIQRTEQRDSAMYRCASSLGHSYSPLHFGNGTRLTVT.

The chain joins TRBV27 to TRBJ2-5; D ambiguous. The CDR3 is 13 residues long. From germline, CDR1 is MNHEY and CDR2 SMNVEV (reference sequence). The germline V and J ends were trimmed by 3 bases and 0 bases, with 5 bases remaining between them. The CDR3 here is CASSFLYQETQYF. The CDR3 bases are TGTGCCAGCAGTTTCCTGTACCAAGAGACCCAGTACTTC.

The chain carries TRBV6-1 and TRBJ1-1; 7 bases are shared with TRBD1. The length of the CDR3 is 15 residues. V lost 5 bases, J lost 3 bases, and 9 bases stayed unmatched. Germline V gives CDR1 MNHNS, CDR2 SASEGT. In DNA form, the CDR3 reads TGTGCCAGCAGTATAAGACAGGGCGGTGACACTGAAGCTTTCTTT. Protein sequence: CASSIRQGGDTEAFF.

The gene calls are TRBV18 and TRBJ1-1; perhaps TRBD1 as D (5 bases). Deletions cut 3 bases from V and 3 bases from J, with 11 bases between. CDR1 is KGHSH, CDR2 LQKENI, per germline. This CDR3 contains 14 residues. The CDR3, as DNA: TGTGCCAGCTCACCGGGGGGGTTGTACACTGAAGCTTTCTTT. As protein: CASSPGGLYTEAFF.

The chain has TRBV2 and TRBJ2-1; 12 bases agree with TRBD2. The CDR3 is 16 residues long. Germline-derived CDR1 and CDR2 are SNHLY and FYNNEI. After removal of 4 bases from V and 15 bases from J, the junction contained 16 bases not matched to a gene. CDR3 in DNA: TGTGCCAGCAGTGGAAGAGGAACTAGCGGGGGGCCCGGTGGGTTCTTC. Amino acids: CASSGRGTSGGPGGFF.

This chain connects TRBV9 to TRBJ2-5; 11 bases are a match to TRBD2. This CDR3 has 14 amino acids. J was trimmed by 5 bases and V by 2 bases; bases with no gene match: 2. Germline V gives CDR1 SGDLS, CDR2 YYNGEE. The CDR3 sequence: CASSVSGGAETQYF. For the CDR3, the DNA is TGTGCCAGCAGCGTTAGCGGGGGGGCTGAGACCCAGTACTTC.

This clone was seen just once. This chain joins TRBV30 and TRBJ2-5; 10 nucleotides match TRBD2. Germline CDR1 is GTSNPN and CDR2 is SVGIG (reference sequence). V dropped 3 bases and J dropped 4; count of bases not matched to a gene: 5. This CDR3 is 14 amino acids long. CDR3 sequence reads: CAWRRLAGGETQYF. The CDR3 coding sequence is TGTGCCTGGAGGCGACTAGCGGGTGGAGAGACCCAGTACTTC. The complete variable domain, with remaining parts taken from reference TRBV30 and TRBJ2-5, reads SQTIHQWPATLVQPVGSPLSLECTVEGTSNPNLYWYRQAAGRGLQLLFYSVGIGQISSEVPQNLSASRPQDRQFILSSKKLLLSDSGFYLCAWRRLAGGETQYFGPGTRLLVL.

The chain combines TRBV5-1 with TRBJ2-5; 9 bases fit TRBD1. The V gene's germline CDR1 is SGHRS and CDR2 YFSETQ. This CDR3 comprises 14 residues. The ends lost 1 base at V and 4 bases at J; junction bases unmatched: 2. CDR3 sequence reads: CASSLRQGGETQYF. DNA for the CDR3: TGCGCCAGCAGCTTGAGACAGGGGGGAGAGACCCAGTACTTC. Combining the CDR3 with reference TRBV5-1 and TRBJ2-5 gives the whole variable domain KAGVTQTPRYLIKTRGQQVTLSCSPISGHRSVSWYQQTPGQGLQFLFEYFSETQRNKGNFPGRFSGRQFSNSRSEMNVSTLELGDSALYLCASSLRQGGETQYFGPGTRLLVL.

The chain uses TRBV7-9 and TRBJ2-3; 8 bases match TRBD2. In germline, CDR1 is SEHNR, CDR2 FQNEAQ (reference sequence). Trimming cost V 3 bases and J 4 bases; bases outside gene matches: 9. This CDR3 has 16 amino acids. The CDR3 loop reads CASSFKRAGGADTQYF. In nucleotides, the CDR3 is TGTGCCAGCAGCTTTAAGAGGGCGGGAGGCGCAGATACGCAGTATTTT.